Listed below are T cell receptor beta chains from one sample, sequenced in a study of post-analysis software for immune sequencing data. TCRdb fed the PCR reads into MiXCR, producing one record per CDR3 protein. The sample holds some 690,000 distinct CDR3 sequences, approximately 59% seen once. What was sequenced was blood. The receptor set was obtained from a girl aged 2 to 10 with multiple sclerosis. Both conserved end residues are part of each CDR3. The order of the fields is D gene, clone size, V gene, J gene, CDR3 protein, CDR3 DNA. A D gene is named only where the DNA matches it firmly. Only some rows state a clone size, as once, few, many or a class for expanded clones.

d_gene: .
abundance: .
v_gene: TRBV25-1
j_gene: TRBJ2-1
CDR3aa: CASGHGGSYNEQFF
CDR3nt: TGTGCCAGCGGACACGGCGGTTCCTACAATGAGCAGTTCTTC

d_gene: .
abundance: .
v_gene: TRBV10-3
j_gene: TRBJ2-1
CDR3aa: CAISESGRDRNEQFF
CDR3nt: TGTGCCATCAGTGAGTCCGGGCGGGACCGCAATGAGCAGTTCTTC

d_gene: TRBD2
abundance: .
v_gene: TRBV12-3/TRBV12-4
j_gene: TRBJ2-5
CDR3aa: CASSLPAGLAGVSETQYF
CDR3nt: TGTGCCAGCAGTTTACCCGCGGGACTAGCGGGAGTGAGCGAGACCCAGTACTTC

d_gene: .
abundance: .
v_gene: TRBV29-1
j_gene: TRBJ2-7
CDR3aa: CSAGRERGEQYF
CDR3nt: TGCAGCGCTGGAAGGGAGAGGGGCGAGCAGTACTTC

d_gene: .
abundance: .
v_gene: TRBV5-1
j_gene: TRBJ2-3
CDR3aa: CASSTGTRTDTQYF
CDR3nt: TGCGCCAGCAGCACAGGGACCCGCACAGATACGCAGTATTTT

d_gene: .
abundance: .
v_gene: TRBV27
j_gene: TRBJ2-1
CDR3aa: CASSLMVNLSYNEQFF
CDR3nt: TGTGCCAGCAGTTTAATGGTTAACCTTTCGTACAATGAGCAGTTCTTC

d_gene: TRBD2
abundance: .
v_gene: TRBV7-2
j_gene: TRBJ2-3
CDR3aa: CASSPLAGVTTDTQYF
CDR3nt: TGTGCCAGCAGCCCACTAGCGGGGGTGACCACAGATACGCAGTATTTT

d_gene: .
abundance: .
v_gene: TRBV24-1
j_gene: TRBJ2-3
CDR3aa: CATRIMDADTQYF
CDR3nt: TGTGCCACCAGGATCATGGACGCAGATACGCAGTATTTT

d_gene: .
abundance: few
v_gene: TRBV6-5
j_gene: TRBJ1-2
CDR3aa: CASSYHQGYYGYTF
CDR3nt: TGTGCCAGCAGTTACCACCAGGGGTACTATGGCTACACCTTC

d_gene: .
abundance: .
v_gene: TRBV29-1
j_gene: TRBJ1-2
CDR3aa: CSVETGQRRGYTF
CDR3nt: TGCAGCGTTGAAACGGGGCAACGTCGTGGCTACACCTTC

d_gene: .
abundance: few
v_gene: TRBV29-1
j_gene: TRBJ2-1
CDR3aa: CSVDSEQFF
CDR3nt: TGCAGCGTTGACAGTGAGCAGTTCTTC

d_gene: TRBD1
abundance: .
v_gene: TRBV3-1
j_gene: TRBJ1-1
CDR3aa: CASSPTAGGTEAFF
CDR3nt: TGTGCCAGCAGCCCGACCGCAGGGGGCACTGAAGCTTTCTTT

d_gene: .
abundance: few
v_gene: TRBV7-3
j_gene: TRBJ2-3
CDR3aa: CASSFGGVSTDTQYF
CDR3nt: TGTGCCAGCAGCTTTGGTGGAGTTAGCACAGATACGCAGTATTTT

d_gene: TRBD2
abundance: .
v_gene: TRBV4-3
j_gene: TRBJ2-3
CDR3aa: CASSQEGLRGGGTGTQYF
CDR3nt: TGCGCCAGCAGCCAAGAAGGGCTGCGGGGGGGTGGTACAGGTACGCAGTATTTT

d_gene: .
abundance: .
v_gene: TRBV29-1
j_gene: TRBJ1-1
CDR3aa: CSVAGGAMNTEAFF
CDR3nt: TGCAGCGTTGCCGGGGGGGCCATGAACACTGAAGCTTTCTTT

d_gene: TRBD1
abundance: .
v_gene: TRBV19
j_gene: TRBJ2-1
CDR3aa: CASSVQGAISYNEQFF
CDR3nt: TGTGCCAGTAGTGTACAGGGGGCGATCTCCTACAATGAGCAGTTCTTC

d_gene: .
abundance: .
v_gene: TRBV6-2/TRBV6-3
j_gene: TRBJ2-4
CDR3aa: CASRSLAENIQYF
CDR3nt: TGTGCCAGCAGATCACTAGCAGAAAACATTCAGTACTTC

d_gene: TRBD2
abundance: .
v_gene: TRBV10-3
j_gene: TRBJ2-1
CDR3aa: CAIRGLAGESDEQFF
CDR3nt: TGTGCCATCAGGGGACTAGCGGGAGAATCGGATGAGCAGTTCTTC

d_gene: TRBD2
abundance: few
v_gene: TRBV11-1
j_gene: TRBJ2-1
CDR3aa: CASSPTKGGSGGLKYNEQFF
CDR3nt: TGTGCCAGCAGTCCTACAAAGGGTGGCAGCGGGGGGCTGAAATACAATGAGCAGTTCTTC

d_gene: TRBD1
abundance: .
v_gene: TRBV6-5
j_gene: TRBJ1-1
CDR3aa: CASSYSRQGTGTEAFF
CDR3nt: TGTGCCAGCAGTTACTCCAGACAGGGGACGGGCACTGAAGCTTTCTTT

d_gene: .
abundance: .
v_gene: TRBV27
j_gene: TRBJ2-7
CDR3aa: CASSLATGDLPYEQYF
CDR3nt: TGTGCCAGCAGTTTAGCGACAGGCGACCTTCCGTACGAGCAGTACTTC

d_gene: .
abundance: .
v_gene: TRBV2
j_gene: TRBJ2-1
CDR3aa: CASSIETGSVNEQFF
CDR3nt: TGTGCCAGCAGCATAGAGACAGGCTCTGTGAATGAGCAGTTCTTC

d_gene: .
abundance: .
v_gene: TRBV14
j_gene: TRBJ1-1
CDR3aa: CASSHVSRGRDTEAFF
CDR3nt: TGTGCCAGCAGCCATGTCTCCAGGGGTAGGGACACTGAAGCTTTCTTT

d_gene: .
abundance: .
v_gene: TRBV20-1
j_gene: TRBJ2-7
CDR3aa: CSASGTEPYEQYF
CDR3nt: TGCAGTGCTTCCGGGACGGAGCCCTACGAGCAGTACTTC

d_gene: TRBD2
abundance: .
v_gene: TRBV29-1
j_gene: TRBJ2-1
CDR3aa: CSVEYRLAGTNEQFF
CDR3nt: TGCAGCGTTGAATACCGACTAGCGGGGACAAATGAGCAGTTCTTC

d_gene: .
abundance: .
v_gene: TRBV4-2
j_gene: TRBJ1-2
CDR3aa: CASSQERERPNTF
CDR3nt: TGTGCCAGCAGCCAAGAGAGAGAAAGACCCAACACCTTC

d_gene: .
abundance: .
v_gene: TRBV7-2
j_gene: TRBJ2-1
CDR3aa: CASSLSLANWNEQFF
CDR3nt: TGTGCCAGCAGCTTAAGCTTAGCGAATTGGAATGAGCAGTTCTTC

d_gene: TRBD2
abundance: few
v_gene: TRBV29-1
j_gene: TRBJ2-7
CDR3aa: CSVILAGGLEQYF
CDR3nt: TGCAGCGTTATACTAGCGGGAGGGCTTGAGCAGTACTTC

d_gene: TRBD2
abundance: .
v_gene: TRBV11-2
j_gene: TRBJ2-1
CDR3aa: CASSPPGGGPPYNEQFF
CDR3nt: TGTGCCAGCAGCCCCCCGGGGGGGGGCCCCCCCTACAATGAGCAGTTCTTC

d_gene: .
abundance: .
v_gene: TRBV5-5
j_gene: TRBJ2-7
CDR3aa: CASSLVATRVYEQYF
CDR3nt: TGTGCCAGCAGCTTGGTGGCGACTAGAGTCTACGAGCAGTACTTC

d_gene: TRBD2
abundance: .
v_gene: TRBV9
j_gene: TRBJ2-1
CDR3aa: CASSVTSGDNEQFF
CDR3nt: TGTGCCAGCAGCGTGACTAGCGGGGACAATGAGCAGTTCTTC

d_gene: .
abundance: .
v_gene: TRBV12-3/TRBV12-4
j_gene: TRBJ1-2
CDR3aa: CASGEYGYTF
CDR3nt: TGTGCCAGCGGGGAGTATGGCTACACCTTC

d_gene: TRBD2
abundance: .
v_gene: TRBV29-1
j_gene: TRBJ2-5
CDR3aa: CSVRLAGHNEQYF
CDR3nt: TGCAGCGTTCGACTAGCGGGACACAATGAGCAGTACTTC

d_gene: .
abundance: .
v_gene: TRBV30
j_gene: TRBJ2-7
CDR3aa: CAWSNEGTRSYEQYF
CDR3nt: TGTGCCTGGAGTAACGAAGGGACGCGATCCTACGAGCAGTACTTC

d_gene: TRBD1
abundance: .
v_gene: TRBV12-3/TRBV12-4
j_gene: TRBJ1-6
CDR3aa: CASSSQGYNSPLHF
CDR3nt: TGTGCCAGCAGTTCACAGGGGTATAATTCACCCCTCCACTTT

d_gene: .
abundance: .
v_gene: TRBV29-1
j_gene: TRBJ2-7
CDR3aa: CSVADSLYEQYF
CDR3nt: TGCAGCGTTGCGGACTCGCTCTACGAGCAGTACTTC

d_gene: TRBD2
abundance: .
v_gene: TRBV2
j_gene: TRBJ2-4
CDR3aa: CASRGRDAKNIQYF
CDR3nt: TGTGCCAGCCGGGGGAGGGACGCCAAAAACATTCAGTACTTC

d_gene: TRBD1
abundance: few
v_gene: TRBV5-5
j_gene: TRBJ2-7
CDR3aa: CASSWTGGTYEQYF
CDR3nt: TGTGCCAGCAGCTGGACAGGGGGTACCTACGAGCAGTACTTC

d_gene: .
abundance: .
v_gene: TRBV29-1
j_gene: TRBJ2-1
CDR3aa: CSVSGRVGNEQFF
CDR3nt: TGCAGCGTTAGCGGCAGGGTTGGGAATGAGCAGTTCTTC

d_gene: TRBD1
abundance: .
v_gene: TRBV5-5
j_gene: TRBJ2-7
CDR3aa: CASSASDRAPYEQYF
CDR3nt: TGTGCCAGCAGCGCCAGCGACAGGGCCCCCTACGAGCAGTACTTC

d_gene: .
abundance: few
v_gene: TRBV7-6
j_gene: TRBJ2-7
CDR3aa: CASSLETGRIHEQYF
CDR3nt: TGTGCCAGCAGCTTAGAAACAGGGAGGATCCACGAGCAGTACTTC

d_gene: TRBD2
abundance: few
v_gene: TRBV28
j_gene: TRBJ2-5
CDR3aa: CASSLGTSGLQETQYF
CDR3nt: TGTGCCAGCAGCCTTGGGACTAGCGGATTACAAGAGACCCAGTACTTC

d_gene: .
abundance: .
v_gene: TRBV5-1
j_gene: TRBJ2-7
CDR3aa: CASNPGMSYEQYF
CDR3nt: TGCGCCAGCAACCCGGGGATGTCCTACGAGCAGTACTTC

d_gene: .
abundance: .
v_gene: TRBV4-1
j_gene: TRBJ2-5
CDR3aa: CASSLNVGAKETQNF
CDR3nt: TGCGCCAGCAGTCTCAATGTGGGGGCAAAAGAGACCCAGAACTTC

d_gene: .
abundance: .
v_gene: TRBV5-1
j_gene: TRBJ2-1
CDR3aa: CASSLTPVDEQFF
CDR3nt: TGCGCCAGCAGCTTGACCCCCGTCGATGAGCAGTTCTTC

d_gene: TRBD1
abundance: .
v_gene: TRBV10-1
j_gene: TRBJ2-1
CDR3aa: CASSERVTGVHEQFF
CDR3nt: TGCGCCAGCAGTGAGCGGGTGACAGGGGTCCATGAGCAGTTCTTC

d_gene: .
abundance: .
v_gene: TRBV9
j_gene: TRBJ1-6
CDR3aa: CASSARDTSRSYNSPLHF
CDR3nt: TGTGCCAGCAGCGCCCGGGACACTTCCCGCTCCTATAATTCACCCCTCCACTTT

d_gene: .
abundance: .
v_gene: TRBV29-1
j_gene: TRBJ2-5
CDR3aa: CSVEGLPGETQYF
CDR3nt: TGCAGCGTTGAAGGACTACCAGGAGAGACCCAGTACTTC

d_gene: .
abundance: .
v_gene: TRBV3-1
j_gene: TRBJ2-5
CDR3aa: CASSQRSGEWQETQYF
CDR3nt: TGTGCCAGCAGCCAAAGGTCGGGAGAGTGGCAAGAGACCCAGTACTTC

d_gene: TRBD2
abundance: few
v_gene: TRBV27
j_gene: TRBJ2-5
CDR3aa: CASGGSGGPQETQYF
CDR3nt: TGTGCCAGCGGGGGTAGCGGGGGCCCCCAAGAGACCCAGTACTTC

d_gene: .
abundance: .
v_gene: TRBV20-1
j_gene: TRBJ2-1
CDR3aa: CSARLTDYEQFF
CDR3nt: TGCAGTGCTAGACTGACCGACTACGAGCAGTTCTTC

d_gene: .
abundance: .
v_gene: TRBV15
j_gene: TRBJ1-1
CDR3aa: CATSRDHRKAFF
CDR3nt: TGTGCCACCAGCAGAGACCACAGAAAAGCTTTCTTT

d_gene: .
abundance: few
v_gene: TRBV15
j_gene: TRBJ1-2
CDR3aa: CATSRDSFTAEDLLSNYGYTF
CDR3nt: TGTGCCACCAGCAGAGATTCCTTTACAGCCGAAGACCTACTATCTAACTATGGCTACACCTTC

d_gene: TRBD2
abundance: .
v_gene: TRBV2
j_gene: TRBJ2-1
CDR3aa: CASSPRGSGRALNEQFF
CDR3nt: TGTGCCAGCAGTCCACGAGGGAGCGGGAGGGCCCTCAATGAGCAGTTCTTC

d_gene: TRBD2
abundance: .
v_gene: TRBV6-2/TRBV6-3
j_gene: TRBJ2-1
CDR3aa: CASYQAGGPHNEQFF
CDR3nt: TGTGCCAGCTATCAGGCGGGAGGGCCTCACAATGAGCAGTTCTTC

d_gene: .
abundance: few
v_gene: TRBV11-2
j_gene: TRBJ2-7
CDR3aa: CASTPWHRAISYEQYF
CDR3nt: TGTGCCAGCACCCCTTGGCACAGGGCTATCTCCTACGAGCAGTACTTC

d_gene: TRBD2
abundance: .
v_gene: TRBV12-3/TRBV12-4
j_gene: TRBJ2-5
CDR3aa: CASSLRLAGGGGETQYF
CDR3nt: TGTGCCAGCAGCCTCCGACTAGCGGGAGGGGGGGGAGAGACCCAGTACTTC

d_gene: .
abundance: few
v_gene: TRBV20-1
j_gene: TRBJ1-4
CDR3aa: CSARNEKLFF
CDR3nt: TGCAGTGCTAGAAATGAAAAACTGTTTTTT

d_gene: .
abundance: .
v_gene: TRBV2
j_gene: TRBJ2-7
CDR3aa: CASSEVPLGAYEQYF
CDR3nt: TGTGCCAGCAGTGAAGTCCCATTAGGAGCCTACGAGCAGTACTTC

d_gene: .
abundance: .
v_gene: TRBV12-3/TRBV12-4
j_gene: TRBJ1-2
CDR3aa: CASSLLGGAWGYGYTF
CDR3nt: TGTGCCAGCAGTTTATTGGGGGGCGCATGGGGATATGGCTACACCTTC